This T cell receptor beta chain was profiled in a study of blood T cell repertoires in COVID-19. This clone was recorded only once. The V end lost 10 bases, the J end lost 7 bases, and 17 bases lay between the germline ends. Germline V gene data show CDR1 as MNHNY and CDR2 as SVGAGI (reference sequence). The CDR3 is 13 amino acids. In the original workflow: Scientists estimated how many nucleated cells there were by amplifying reference gene primers. Method: immunoSEQ multiplex PCR; TCRdb's copy keeps in-frame clones and lacks some. V, J and clone size were drawn from that table, and D and trimming were deduced from the DNA. The repertoire includes 250,000 to 350,000 clones, around 90% of them detected once, and roughly 2.3% sits in the top ten.

Sequenced material: peripheral blood. The chain couples TRBV6-6 to TRBJ1-5; D remains ambiguous. The TCR originated in a man younger than 35 with active or convalescent COVID-19. The CDR3: CATGDEGLQPQHF. CDR3 bases: TGTGCCACCGGCGACGAGGGATTGCAGCCCCAGCATTTT.